The rows below give T cell receptor beta chains drawn from one sample of a study of blood T cells in healthy people across ages. TCRdb processed the 5' RACE reads anew with MiXCR; each CDR3 protein has one entry. The table lists approximately 700,000 distinct CDR3 sequences, about 30% of them singletons. Sequencing was performed on blood. These receptors were collected from a woman over 75 in good health. The conserved cysteine and the conserved F or W are not part of the CDR3 here.

CDR3aa	v_gene	j_gene
ASSSFSGVGETQY	TRBV7-9	TRBJ2-5
ASSKGVETQY	TRBV4-2	TRBJ2-5
SALGRVGPQRETQY	TRBV20-1	TRBJ2-5
ASSLSAGREQF	TRBV9	TRBJ2-1
ASSQDLGTGEYEQY	TRBV4-2	TRBJ2-7
SVRTGGADTQY	TRBV29-1	TRBJ2-3
ATSDEKLF	TRBV28	TRBJ1-4
ASSLWSRDANSPLH	TRBV27	TRBJ1-6
ASSFTGSGANVLT	TRBV7-2	TRBJ2-6
ASSQDFGQGRETQY	TRBV4-2	TRBJ2-5
ASSLRLAGALAYEQY	TRBV5-6	TRBJ2-7
ASSRSMRENIQY	TRBV7-9	TRBJ2-4
AWSVRGGGQPQH	TRBV30	TRBJ1-5
ATSRSAGSGELF	TRBV15	TRBJ2-2
SADPGTDTQY	TRBV20-1	TRBJ2-3
ASSLNMNTEAF	TRBV5-1	TRBJ1-1
ASSTEQGGEQY	TRBV7-6	TRBJ2-7